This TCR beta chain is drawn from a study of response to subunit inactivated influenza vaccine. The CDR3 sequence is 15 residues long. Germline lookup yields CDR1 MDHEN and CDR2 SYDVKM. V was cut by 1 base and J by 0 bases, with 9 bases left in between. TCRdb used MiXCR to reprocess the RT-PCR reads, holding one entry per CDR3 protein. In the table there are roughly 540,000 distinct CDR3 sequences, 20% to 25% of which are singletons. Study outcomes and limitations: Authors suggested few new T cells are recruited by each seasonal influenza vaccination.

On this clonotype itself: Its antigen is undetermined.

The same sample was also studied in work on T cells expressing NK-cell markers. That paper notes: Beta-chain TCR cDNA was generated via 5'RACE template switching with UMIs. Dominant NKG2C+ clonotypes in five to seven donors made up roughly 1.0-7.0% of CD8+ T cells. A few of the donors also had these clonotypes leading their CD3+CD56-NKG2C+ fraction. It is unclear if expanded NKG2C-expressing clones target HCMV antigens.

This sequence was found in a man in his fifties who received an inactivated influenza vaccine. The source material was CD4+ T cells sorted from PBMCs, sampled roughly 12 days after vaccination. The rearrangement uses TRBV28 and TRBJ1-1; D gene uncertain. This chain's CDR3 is CASSLFFSLNTEAFF. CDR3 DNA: TGTGCCAGCAGTTTATTTTTCAGCCTGAACACTGAAGCTTTCTTT.